These T cell receptor beta chains were read from a single sample in a study of beta chain features in type 1 diabetes. Profiled with immunoSEQ multiplex PCR; TCRdb holds only in-frame clones, not every one. The sample consists of around 690,000 clones, over 10% of them appearing once. Specimen: naive CD4+ T cells from blood. These receptors all stem from a man aged 30 to 45 with type 1 diabetes. The CDR3 runs from the conserved cysteine through the conserved F or W. The order of the fields is CDR3 protein, clone size, D gene, V gene. The D gene is left open where the match is weak. Clone size is shown for a subset of rows, as once, few, many or a class of expanded clone.

CASSEAPYTQYF,few,.,TRBV6-1
CAWTAGGSSYNEQFF,few,TRBD2,TRBV30
CASNRRQGALANEKLFF,.,TRBD1,TRBV2
CASRKPNEKLFF,.,.,TRBV6-5
CASSQGQTDTQYF,few,.,TRBV5-1
CAISRGPNNSPLHF,.,TRBD1,TRBV10-3
CASSAEGGTNEKLFF,few,.,TRBV7-2
CASTVNTGELFF,few,.,TRBV7-9
CASREGLSSYEQYF,few,.,TRBV2
CATSRDTGTALYEQYF,.,.,TRBV15
CSAILAINTGELFF,.,.,TRBV29-1
CASSYGSGVSPLHF,.,.,TRBV6-5
CAWSGLYEQYF,few,.,TRBV30
CASSLLMGEDEQFF,few,.,TRBV18
CASSRSGDTSYEQYF,few,.,TRBV4-2
CASSPSPRRRVNEQYF,few,.,TRBV18
CASSQQGRVYQPQHF,.,TRBD1,TRBV7-2
CATGTSGNEQFF,.,TRBD2,TRBV19